Listed below are T cell receptor beta chains from one sample, sequenced in a study of OX40 agonist ivuxolimab in advanced cancers. Produced via immunoSEQ multiplex PCR; TCRdb's table is partial and in-frame only. The repertoire holds over 50,000 clones, with around four fifths as singletons. The sample in question was CD4+ or CD8+ T cells sorted from blood, obtained in a trial of the OX40 agonist ivuxolimab. Receptors were obtained from an adult with an advanced solid tumor such as melanoma, head and neck, liver or kidney cancer. CDR3s include the opening cysteine and the closing phenylalanine or tryptophan. The D gene is left open where the match is weak. Part of the rows lack a size; the others show once, few, many or a class for expanded clones.

D	J	size	V	DNA	CDR3
NA	TRBJ1-6	NA	TRBV19	TGTGCCAGTAGTATGATTCGGGAATCTAGTTCACCCCTCCACTTT	CASSMIRESSSPLHF
NA	TRBJ1-5	NA	TRBV2	TGTGCCAGCAATAGTGGACTGCGAAATCAGCCCCAGCATTTT	CASNSGLRNQPQHF
NA	TRBJ1-3	NA	TRBV18	TGTGCCAGCTCACCTGCCCGGCTTGGGGGGTCTGGAAACACCATATATTTT	CASSPARLGGSGNTIYF
NA	TRBJ2-3	NA	TRBV5-1	TGCGCCAGCAGCACCGAGGACAGAAGCACAGATACGCAGTATTTT	CASSTEDRSTDTQYF
NA	TRBJ2-5	NA	TRBV11-3	TGTGCCAGCAGCTCCTCGGAGGAGACCCAGTACTTC	CASSSSEETQYF
TRBD1	TRBJ2-2	once	TRBV30	TGTGCCTGTGGGGACAGGGGGAACACCGGGGAGCTGTTTTTT	CACGDRGNTGELFF
TRBD2	TRBJ2-5	once	TRBV19	TGTGCCAGTAGTATGGGCCTAGCGGGGGCCCGGGGGGAGACCCAGTACTTC	CASSMGLAGARGETQYF
NA	TRBJ2-5	NA	TRBV19	TGTGCCAGTAGTCCGGGGGACGGAGAAGAGACCCAGTACTTC	CASSPGDGEETQYF
TRBD2	TRBJ2-5	NA	TRBV10-2	TGCGCCAGCAGTGATGTTTGGAGTGGCGGGGGGGCCCGAGAGACCCAGTACTTC	CASSDVWSGGGARETQYF
NA	TRBJ2-1	NA	TRBV6-5	TGTGCCAGCAGGTCGACTAGTTTTTTCGATGAGCAGTTCTTC	CASRSTSFFDEQFF
NA	TRBJ1-2	NA	TRBV27	TGTGCCAGCAGTTTATCGAGGCGGGGGGGCTACACCTTC	CASSLSRRGGYTF
TRBD1	TRBJ2-7	NA	TRBV5-1	TGCGCCAGCAGCTTGGGAGGGACAGGGGCCTACGAGCAGTACTTC	CASSLGGTGAYEQYF
TRBD1	TRBJ2-1	once	TRBV5-4	TGTGCCAGCAGCTTGGGACAGGGGATGAATGAGCAGTTCTTC	CASSLGQGMNEQFF
NA	TRBJ1-2	NA	TRBV19	TGTGCCAGTAGTATGAAGGGGCGGTCTTATGGCTACACCTTC	CASSMKGRSYGYTF
TRBD1	TRBJ1-4	once	TRBV5-1	TGCGCCAGCAGCCATCCACAAACAGGGGGGGATGAAAAACTGTTTTTT	CASSHPQTGGDEKLFF
TRBD1	TRBJ2-4	NA	TRBV5-6	TGTGCCAGCAGCTCCGGACAGGGGGGAGGGTACATTCAGTACTTC	CASSSGQGGGYIQYF
NA	TRBJ2-3	NA	TRBV9	TGTGCCAGCAGCGTAGACGAGAGGGGGCAGTATTTT	CASSVDERGQYF
NA	TRBJ2-3	NA	TRBV6-5	TGTGCCAGCAGTTACTCTGGTAGCAGCGCAGATACGCAGTATTTT	CASSYSGSSADTQYF
NA	TRBJ1-3	NA	TRBV6-5	TGTGCCAGCAGTTACTCGAACAGTCTCACAAACACCATATATTTT	CASSYSNSLTNTIYF
TRBD1	TRBJ1-1	NA	TRBV28	TGCGCCAGCAGTTCATCGACAGGGTCGGACACTGAAGCTTTCTTT	CASSSSTGSDTEAFF
NA	TRBJ1-2	NA	TRBV7-2	TGTGCCAGCAGTCCAGACGTGACTAGCTATGGCTACACCTTC	CASSPDVTSYGYTF
NA	TRBJ2-6	NA	TRBV7-2	TGTGCCAGCAGCTTAGTGGGGAGGAACTCTGGGGCCAACGTCCTGACTTTC	CASSLVGRNSGANVLTF
NA	TRBJ2-3	NA	TRBV5-1	TGCGCCAGCAGCTTGGATGGGGGGAGCACAGATACGCAGTATTTT	CASSLDGGSTDTQYF
NA	TRBJ2-1	NA	TRBV28	TGTGCCAGCAGGAAGAATGAGCAGTTCTTC	CASRKNEQFF
NA	TRBJ2-1	NA	TRBV7-9	TGTGCCAGCAGCCCCAATGTGGCCTACAATGAGCAGTTCTTC	CASSPNVAYNEQFF
TRBD1	TRBJ2-7	NA	TRBV7-2	TGTGCCAGCAGCTCGGGACAGGGTAATCGCTACGAGCAGTACTTC	CASSSGQGNRYEQYF
NA	TRBJ2-7	NA	TRBV5-4	TGTGCCAGCAGCTTACAGGGAGGGGGACTCGAGCAGTACTTC	CASSLQGGGLEQYF
NA	TRBJ1-2	NA	TRBV4-2	TGTGCCAGCAGCCAAGATTCCAGACAGAACAACTATGGCTACACCTTC	CASSQDSRQNNYGYTF
NA	TRBJ2-1	NA	TRBV6-6	TGTGCCAGCAGTTACTTTTCGCCTGGGGATGAGCAGTTCTTC	CASSYFSPGDEQFF
NA	TRBJ2-1	NA	TRBV7-9	TGTGCCAGCAGCGTCCCCATAAGCTCCTACAATGAGCAGTTCTTC	CASSVPISSYNEQFF
NA	TRBJ1-4	NA	TRBV6-1	TGTGCCAGCAGGCCAGGAGGTAATGAAAAACTGTTTTTT	CASRPGGNEKLFF
TRBD2	TRBJ2-3	NA	TRBV5-1	TGCGCCAGCAGCTTGGAGGGACTAGCGGGGGCAGGAGATACGCAGTATTTT	CASSLEGLAGAGDTQYF
TRBD1	TRBJ1-5	NA	TRBV7-2	TGTGCCAGCAGCTCCCCTGGGACAGGCGGACAGCCCCAGCATTTT	CASSSPGTGGQPQHF
NA	TRBJ1-2	once	TRBV7-9	TGTGCCAGCAGCTTAGGATCCGGTTCCACCTTC	CASSLGSGSTF